This T cell receptor (beta chain) was retrieved from a study of cytomegalovirus exposure and HLA in healthy donors (dated by TCRdb to 2017 to 2019). With regard to the full study: An earlier analysis of some 600 of the donors reported approximately 300 Gb of sequence data and 100 million to 120 million unique TCR beta sequences obtained from around 190 million T cells. About 300 gigabases of sequencing data and tens of millions of unique TCR sequences were included in an early release covering under 650 HLA-typed donors. Of the 350 to 450 genotyped donors, 81% were placed in the genetic ancestry cluster associated with self-reported Caucasian donors. The study aimed to test whether cataloging public T cell receptors could reveal signatures of past pathogen exposure. Using immunosequencing, the study profiled T cell repertoires from 550 to 750 subjects and related those repertoires to cytomegalovirus serostatus. A separate validation cohort of 100 to 150 different subjects was used in addition to the roughly 670-subject first cohort. To predict cytomegalovirus infection status, the study combined high-throughput TCR immunosequencing, statistical association of individual TCRs with disease status, and machine learning. In a later analysis, previously published TCR beta repertoires from about 670 donors were re-analyzed and high-resolution HLA genotyping was added so that TCR occurrence patterns could be studied. In the later analysis, no new phenotypic data were used to find candidate immune exposures; instead, reliance was placed on TCR beta sequences and their occurrence across donors. To decide whether each TCR beta V gene segment behaved as functional or pseudogenic, an earlier analysis of some 570 of the donors relied on high-throughput TCR beta sequencing. Donor age, sex, ethnicity and CMV serostatus were collected together with the repertoire data. In a later genetic analysis, genome-wide SNP genotypes for about 65% of the 666 donors were used, and that subset was treated as a discovery cohort. Every repertoire in the discovery cohort had been generated on one and the same sequencing platform. Class I and class II HLA loci were covered by the typing at four-digit resolution. The number of typed donors differed by locus: about 620-630 for A, B, C, DRB1 and DQB1; 522 for DQA1; roughly 600 for DPA1; and roughly 470 for DPB1. Four or five DR-DQ haplotypes were treated as single units for association and clustering because of strong linkage in the cohort. Among around 400 genotyped donors of the cohort, an average of approximately 230,000 unique TCR beta nucleotide sequences were sequenced per donor, around 20% of them non-productive. Results and caveats for the whole study, not just this receptor: A later analysis found that HLA-associated TCR beta chains were more clonally expanded and had lower generation probabilities than equally common non-associated chains. Most CMV-associated TCR beta chains appeared to be HLA-restricted in a later analysis, and the HLA associations seemed to be driven largely by CMV exposure. About 17 rarely observed V segments, including chromosome 9 orphons, were excluded from the earlier analysis of approximately 600 of the donors because counts were too low. Across donors, most TCR sequences were observed very rarely, whereas some public TCRs were present in many individuals. In a later analysis, TCR association rates were found to vary across HLA loci, with the most associated TCRs seen for DRB1 alleles and the fewest for HLA-C alleles. A later genetic analysis reported fewer N-insertions in productive TCRs among donors in an Asian-associated ancestry cluster than the approximately 670-donor mean. In the study, 150 to 200 TCR beta chains were listed as associated with cytomegalovirus. Linkage disequilibrium might explain the correlated functional status among segregating V segments, but an unknown experimental factor could not be excluded. The classifier was reported to diagnose cytomegalovirus status with high specificity and sensitivity in both the original cohort and the validation cohort. The sequencing pipeline was judged likely to have produced a cluster of highly shared sequence variants as a technical artifact. In an earlier analysis of around 600 of the donors, most TCR beta V segments appeared in productive rearrangements about 87% or about 30% of the time, broadly matching IMGT annotations. A few of the identified cytomegalovirus-associated TCR beta chains were confirmed in vitro to be specific for cytomegalovirus antigens. Immune exposure information for the cohort was limited to CMV serostatus. Presence/absence analyses assumed roughly uniform sequencing depth across donors, an assumption that may not hold. A later genetic analysis associated a missense DCLRE1C variant with V-gene and J-gene trimming of TCR beta chains, and an independent cohort replicated the association. A later analysis reported that several top co-occurrence clusters appeared linked to parvovirus B19, influenza, CMV and Epstein-Barr virus. It was suggested by the authors that the approach could potentially be generalized to other disease states and immunological phenotypes. At a false discovery rate of 0.05, a later analysis linked 15,000 to 20,000 TCR beta sequences to specific HLA alleles. Strong co-occurrence of HLA alleles, especially DR and DQ, made assigning TCR associations to individual alleles difficult. Some IMGT-functional V segments, including TRBV6-2 and TRBV6-3, could not be told apart with the 87-base-pair reads, so those segments were excluded. A further reported finding was that TCR beta sequences accurately predicted the HLA-A and HLA-B alleles for most subjects in the first cohort. Because HLA typing was missing for some donors at each locus, association tests included only the typed subset. In this cohort, only TCR beta chains were sequenced, and detectable features were limited by the absence of alpha or paired-chain data.

The CDR3 holds 17 amino acids from the cysteine to the phenylalanine. Solely the CDR3 DNA is kept, with 51 bases framed from the first base. V is cut back by 2 bases and J by 0 bases, with 6 bases in the junction unmatched. Per the germline V gene (reference sequence), SGHNT is the CDR1 and YYREEE is the CDR2. Only a few counts were recorded for this clone. The antigen it recognizes is unknown. No per-base quality is available; no much larger clone lies one base away. The cohort was made up of approximately 670 healthy bone marrow donors. Cohort members were all nominally healthy when sampled, although unrecorded immune exposures were likely present. The donor tested CMV seropositive and was one of the 289 seropositive cohort members. Every donor gave a peripheral blood sample, and the peripheral blood mononuclear cells from that sample were used for TCR beta sequencing. Genomic DNA extraction from the blood cell samples was performed with the Qiagen DNeasy Blood Extraction Kit.

Library preparation used the immunoSEQ multiplex PCR assay. For the multiplex PCR, a mixture combining 60 forward primers for TCR Vbeta segments and 13 reverse primers for TCR Jbeta segments was used. The CDR3 region of rearranged TCR beta genes was amplified from genomic DNA by a multiplex PCR assay. Amplified TCR beta libraries were sequenced as 87-base-pair reads on the Illumina HiSeq System. Under the source paper's analysis protocol: A later analysis counted some 74 million unique TCR beta chains across the 650 to 700 repertoires, and some 12 million of these chains were shared by at least two donors. To remove PCR and sequencing errors, raw reads were error-corrected and collapsed into unique sequences using a nearest-neighbor algorithm that merged closely related sequences. CDR3 sequences were aligned to IMGT reference sequences to assign V, D and J gene segments. For a sequence to be retained, at least a six-nucleotide match to both a V gene segment and a J gene segment was required. A rearrangement was called productive if the CDR3 had no stop codons and remained in frame with V and J, and every other rearrangement was called non-productive. Following IMGT convention, CDR3 was defined as the stretch from the second conserved V-encoded cysteine up to the conserved J-encoded phenylalanine. Sequences without an unambiguous match to a single V gene segment were excluded from the earlier analysis of almost 600 of the donors. An earlier analysis of several hundred of the donors called V segments functional above 56.7% productive rearrangements and segregating when the between-donor standard deviation exceeded 5%. A statistical classification framework was built to diagnose cytomegalovirus status from the catalog of TCR beta chain sequences. A later analysis assigned V and J genes by comparing TCR nucleotide sequences with IMGT/GENE-DB human TR gene sequences. Using the TCRdist pipeline, a later analysis assigned CDR3 sequences along with most-parsimonious VDJ recombination scenarios. In a later analysis, each TCR beta chain was defined by its CDR3 amino acid sequence together with its V-gene family, and reads lacking a unique V-gene family were excluded. A later analysis removed roughly 590 highly shared, low-generation-probability nucleotide sequences to deal with suspected cross-contamination and a sequencing artifact. A later analysis calculated a clonal expansion index for each public chain from normalized within-repertoire ranks of inferred template counts. In a later analysis, generation probabilities were computed with a VDJ recombination model fitted to out-of-frame rearrangements, and the resulting probabilities were checked against IGoR. A later analysis scored TCR-TCR, TCR-HLA and TCR-CMV co-occurrence with hypergeometric tests, applying a repertoire-size bias correction to TCR pairs. A later analysis estimated false discovery rates by permuting HLA or CMV assignments 20 times. In a later analysis, co-occurring TCRs were grouped using DBSCAN, and TCRdist sequence similarity was added for clustering within HLA-allele-positive subsets. Repertoires with fewer than 30,000 or more than 120,000 public chains were left out of co-occurrence clustering, as were about 5 repertoires with anomalous nucleotide sharing. The immuneACCESS repertoire file appears here via TCRdb, limited to in-frame rearrangements. These files lack a portion of the clones; in checked studies, under half of the deficit traces to unresolved V genes, and the cause of the others is not known. The DNA was the basis for D and trimming; V, J and clone size are from that table. This sample gives 100,000 to 150,000 clones in total; approximately 80% of them show up just once. 9.5% to 15% of the sample goes to the ten largest clones.

The TCR comes from a woman aged 40 to 50 in good health and CMV-seropositive. The sequencing input was PBMCs. Recombination connected TRBV5-4 to TRBJ2-3; TRBD2 agrees with 10 junctional bases. The bases are TGTGCCAGCAGCTTCCGACTAGCGGGTACTAGCACAGATACGCAGTATTTT. It is translated as CASSFRLAGTSTDTQYF.